The 19 T cell receptor beta chains below come from one sample, sequenced in a study of response to subunit inactivated influenza vaccine. MiXCR, run by TCRdb on the RT-PCR reads, gives a single entry per CDR3 protein. The sample yields approximately 230,000 distinct CDR3 sequences, 9.5% to 15% seen once. This sample comprised non-naive T cells sorted from PBMCs, obtained around 14 days before vaccination. Receptor source: a man aged 45 to 65 who received an inactivated influenza vaccine.

As regards this clonotype: At one boundary the junction diverges from the germline segment, which might be a read error. The gene calls are TRBV19 and TRBJ2-2; TRBD1 might be the D (6 bases). CDR1 and CDR2 (germline): LNHDA, SQIVND (reference sequence). CDR3 length: 14 residues. CDR3 sequence: CASSPQGAPGEPFF. DNA for the CDR3: TGTGCCAGTAGTCCACAGGGCGCTCCCGGGGAGCCGTTTTTT.

There are many counts of this clonotype. The chain joins TRBV5-1 to TRBJ2-5; 9 nucleotides agree with TRBD1. Germline V gene lookup returns CDR1 SGHRS and CDR2 YFSETQ. CDR3 length: 14 residues. Germline trimming cut 7 bases from V and 3 bases from J; bases unmatched to any gene: 7. CDR3 nucleotides: TGCGCCAGCCGCCCCGGGACAGGGAAAGAGACCCAGTACTTC. Translating it yields CASRPGTGKETQYF. Supplemented by reference TRBV5-1 and TRBJ2-5, the full variable domain reads KAGVTQTPRYLIKTRGQQVTLSCSPISGHRSVSWYQQTPGQGLQFLFEYFSETQRNKGNFPGRFSGRQFSNSRSEMNVSTLELGDSALYLCASRPGTGKETQYFGPGTRLLVL.

This clonotype has just a few counts. The chain employs TRBV24-1 and TRBJ2-1; a possible D gene is TRBD1 (6 bases). V lost 7 bases, J lost 7 bases, and 7 bases lay in between. The germline gives CDR1 KGHDR, CDR2 SFDVKD. This CDR3 is 11 amino acids long. CDR3 protein: CATRRGNEQFF. CDR3 nucleotide sequence: TGTGCCACCAGAAGGGGGAATGAGCAGTTCTTC.

Only a few counts were recorded for this clonotype. This chain links TRBV14 with TRBJ2-1, with D hard to call. V lost 1 base, J lost 12 bases, and 7 bases lay in between. Germline CDR1 is SGHDN and CDR2 is FVKESK. This CDR3 is built from 11 residues. CDR3 nucleotide sequence: TGTGCCAGCAGCCAAGGCTACGGGCAGTTCTTC. It is translated as CASSQGYGQFF.

In its sample, this clonotype was seen many times. This chain joins TRBV7-2 and TRBJ2-5; 11 bases line up with TRBD2. Per germline, CDR1 SGHTA and CDR2 FQGNSA. This CDR3 contains 15 residues. V was pared by 5 bases and J by 12 bases, with 14 bases of the junction left unmatched. In DNA, the CDR3 is TGTGCCAGCAGCCCCCCCGGACTAGCGGGTGGGGGTAAGTACTTC. As protein: CASSPPGLAGGGKYF.

This clonotype was seen more than once but under ten times. V and J are TRBV20-1 and TRBJ1-2; 10 nucleotides line up with TRBD1. J lost 4 bases, V lost 6 bases, and 11 bases had no gene match. Germline loops: CDR1 DFQATT, CDR2 SNEGSKA (reference sequence). The CDR3 has 15 amino acids. Written as DNA, the CDR3 is TGCAGTGCCTCCAAACCGGGACAGGGGCTCTATGGCTACACCTTC. Amino acids: CSASKPGQGLYGYTF.

In its sample, this clonotype was seen a few times. The V and J genes are TRBV11-2 and TRBJ2-1, with 10 bases identical to TRBD2. Per germline, CDR1 SGHAT and CDR2 FQNNGV. The CDR3 runs to 12 residues. V lost 6 bases to trimming and J lost 14 bases; unmatched junction nucleotides: 7. In DNA, the CDR3 is TGTGCCAGCAGGTTTTCTGGGACTAGCGAGTTCTTC. It yields the protein CASRFSGTSEFF.

This chain connects TRBV5-1 to TRBJ2-3, with 9 bases identical to TRBD2. Looked up from germline, CDR1 is SGHRS and CDR2 is YFSETQ. This CDR3 spans 18 amino acids. The V and J ends lost 0 bases and 0 bases, in that order; junction bases with no gene match: 8. CDR3 sequence (DNA): TGCGCCAGCAGCTTGGGTGGAGCGGGGGGCCATAGCACAGATACGCAGTATTTT. Translated, it gives CASSLGGAGGHSTDTQYF.

The chain carries TRBV6-1 and TRBJ2-1, with 10 bases matching TRBD1. The CDR3 sequence is 15 residues long. Germline CDR1 and CDR2: MNHNS and SASEGT. V was clipped by 5 bases and J by 7 bases; unmatched bases: 8. The CDR3 is CASSTGQGRLNEQFF. CDR3 DNA sequence: TGTGCCAGCAGTACGGGACAGGGGCGTTTGAATGAGCAGTTCTTC.

This clonotype was seen more than once but under ten times. V is TRBV12-3 or TRBV12-4 and J is TRBJ2-1, with 7 positions matching TRBD1. V trimming: 6 bases; J trimming: 2 bases; junction bases outside the gene matches: 7. The CDR3 loop spans 15 amino acids. The chain's CDR3 is CASRFSGTAYNEQFF. CDR3 nucleotides: TGTGCCAGCAGGTTCTCCGGGACAGCCTACAATGAGCAGTTCTTC.

This clonotype was seen many times. The chain is built from TRBV29-1 and TRBJ2-7; D is unresolved. CDR1 is SQVTM and CDR2 is ANQGSEA in the germline V gene. Trimming removed 5 bases from V and 0 bases from J, with 23 bases in between. CDR3 length equals 17 residues. The CDR3 coding sequence is TGCAGCGTTTTAGCTACCCCCCGTGACGGAAGCTCCTACGAGCAGTACTTC. This sequence encodes CSVLATPRDGSSYEQYF.

This clonotype was found a few times. The chain has TRBV28 and TRBJ1-6, with 8 bases matching TRBD1. V gave up 7 bases and J gave up 10 bases; unmatched junction bases: 12. This CDR3 spans 15 amino acids. In germline, CDR1 is MDHEN, CDR2 SYDVKM. As DNA, the CDR3 is TGTGCCAGCACCCTTTTCAGGGGGCGCGGATCACCCCTCCACTTT. Translated: CASTLFRGRGSPLHF.

The chain uses TRBV12-3 or TRBV12-4 and TRBJ1-3; 8 bases are a match to TRBD1. Trimming took 11 bases from V and 2 from J; bases not matched to a gene: 5. The CDR3 sequence is 13 residues long. The CDR3 DNA follows: TGTGCCGGGACAGGAATAACTGGAAACACCATATATTTT. Amino acid sequence: CAGTGITGNTIYF.

This clonotype was counted ten times or more. V usage is TRBV5-1 and J usage is TRBJ2-1; 12 bases are a match to TRBD2. Looked up from germline, CDR1 is SGHRS and CDR2 is YFSETQ. The length of the CDR3 is 20 residues. J gave up 3 bases and V 0 bases, and 13 bases lay outside the gene matches. The CDR3 DNA reads TGCGCCAGCAGCTTGGAAGGGCCTAGCGGGAGGGCCCGAATCTACAATGAGCAGTTCTTC. Its protein product is CASSLEGPSGRARIYNEQFF.

This clonotype was seen a handful of times. A much larger clone lies a single base off, so this may be a read error. The CDR3 reads CATTRDMGGNNEQFF. The CDR3 DNA reads TGTGCCACCACCAGAGATATGGGGGGCAACAATGAGCAGTTCTTC. The chain has TRBV15 and TRBJ2-1; D tentatively reads TRBD1 or TRBD2 (6 bases each). This CDR3 comprises 15 residues. The germline CDR1 and CDR2 sequences are LNHNV and YYDKDF (reference sequence).

In this sample, this clonotype turned up many times. CDR3: CASSLAQGSPLHF. The CDR3 DNA reads TGTGCCAGCAGTTTAGCGCAAGGTTCACCCCTCCACTTT. The rearrangement joins TRBV12-3 or TRBV12-4 to TRBJ1-6, with no clear D. Deletions cut 0 bases from V and 9 bases from J, with 6 bases between. This CDR3 region has 13 residues.

This clonotype has just a few counts. V and J are TRBV6-1 and TRBJ2-5, with D perhaps given as TRBD1 or TRBD2 (5 bases each). The CDR3 is 15 amino acids. From germline, CDR1 is MNHNS and CDR2 SASEGT. With 6 bases removed from V and 4 bases from J, the gap between germline ends came to 18 bases. CDR3 loop: CASSPGVRGGETQYF. The CDR3 nucleotides read TGTGCCAGCAGCCCCGGGGTAAGGGGTGGAGAGACCCAGTACTTC.

This clonotype occurred a few times. The chain carries TRBV20-1 and TRBJ2-7, with D maybe TRBD1 (6 bases). Trimming took off 0 bases at V and 9 bases at J, with 21 bases between the two ends. The CDR3 runs to 15 residues. Germline V lookup: CDR1 DFQATT, CDR2 SNEGSKA (reference sequence). CDR3 bases: TGCAGTGCTAGAGATTATAGGACAGAACCTGCCGGGCAGTACTTC. This gives the protein CSARDYRTEPAGQYF.

This clonotype was recorded many times. The chain joins TRBV7-8 to TRBJ2-1, with D unresolved. The CDR3 is 13 residues long. Germline values: CDR1 SGHVS, CDR2 FQNEAQ. V was shortened by 0 bases and J by 10 bases, with 10 bases between the two germline ends. CDR3 sequence: CASSLAVAGEQFF. DNA for the CDR3: TGTGCCAGCAGCTTAGCGGTAGCCGGAGAGCAGTTCTTC.